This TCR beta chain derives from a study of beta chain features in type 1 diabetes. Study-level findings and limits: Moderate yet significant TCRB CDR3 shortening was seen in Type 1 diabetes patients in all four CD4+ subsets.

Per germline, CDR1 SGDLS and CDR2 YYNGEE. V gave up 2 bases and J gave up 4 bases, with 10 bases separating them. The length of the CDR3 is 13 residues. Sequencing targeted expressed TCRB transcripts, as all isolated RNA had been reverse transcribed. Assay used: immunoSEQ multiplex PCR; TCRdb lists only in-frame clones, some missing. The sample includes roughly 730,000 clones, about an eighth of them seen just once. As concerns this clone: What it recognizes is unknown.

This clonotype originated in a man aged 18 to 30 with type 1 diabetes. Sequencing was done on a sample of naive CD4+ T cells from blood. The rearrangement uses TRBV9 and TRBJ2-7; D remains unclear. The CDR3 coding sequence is TGTGCCAGCAGCGTTAGGCCTGGATACGAGCAGTACTTC. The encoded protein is CASSVRPGYEQYF.